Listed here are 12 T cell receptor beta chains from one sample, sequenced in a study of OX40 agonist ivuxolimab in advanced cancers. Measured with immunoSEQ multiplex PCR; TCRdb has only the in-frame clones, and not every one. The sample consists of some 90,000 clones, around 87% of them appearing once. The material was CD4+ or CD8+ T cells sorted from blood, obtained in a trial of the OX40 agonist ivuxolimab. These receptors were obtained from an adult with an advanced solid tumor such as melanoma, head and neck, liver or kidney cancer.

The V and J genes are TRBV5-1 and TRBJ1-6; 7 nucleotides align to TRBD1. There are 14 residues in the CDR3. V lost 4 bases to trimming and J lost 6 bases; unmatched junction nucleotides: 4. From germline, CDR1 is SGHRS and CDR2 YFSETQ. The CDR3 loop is CASSLTGINSPLHF. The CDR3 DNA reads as TGCGCCAGCAGCCTGACAGGGATTAATTCACCCCTCCACTTT.

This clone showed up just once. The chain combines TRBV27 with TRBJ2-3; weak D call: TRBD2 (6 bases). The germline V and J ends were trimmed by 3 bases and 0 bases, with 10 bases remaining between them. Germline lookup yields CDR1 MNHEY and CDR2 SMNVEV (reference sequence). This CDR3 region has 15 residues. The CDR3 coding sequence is TGTGCCAGCAGTTTCGGGGGTACAAGCACAGATACGCAGTATTTT. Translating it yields CASSFGGTSTDTQYF.

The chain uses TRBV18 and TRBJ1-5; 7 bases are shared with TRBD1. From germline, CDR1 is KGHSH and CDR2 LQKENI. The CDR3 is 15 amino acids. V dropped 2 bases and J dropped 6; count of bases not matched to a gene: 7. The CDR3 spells CASSPETGMTQPQHF. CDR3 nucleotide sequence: TGTGCCAGCTCACCAGAGACAGGGATGACTCAGCCCCAGCATTTT.

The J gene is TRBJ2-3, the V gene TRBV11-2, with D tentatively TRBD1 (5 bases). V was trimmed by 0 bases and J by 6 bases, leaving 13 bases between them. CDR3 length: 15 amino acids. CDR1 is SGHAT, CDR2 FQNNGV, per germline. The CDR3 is CASSLDPRSGDTQYF. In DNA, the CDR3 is TGTGCCAGCAGCTTAGACCCGCGATCAGGGGATACGCAGTATTTT.

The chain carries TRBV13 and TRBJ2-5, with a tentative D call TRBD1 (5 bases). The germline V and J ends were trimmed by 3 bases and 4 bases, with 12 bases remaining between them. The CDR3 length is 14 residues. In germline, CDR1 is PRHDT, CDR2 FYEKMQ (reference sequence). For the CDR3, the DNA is TGTGCCAGCAGCTTCAGGGTGTTAGGAGAGACCCAGTACTTC. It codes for CASSFRVLGETQYF.

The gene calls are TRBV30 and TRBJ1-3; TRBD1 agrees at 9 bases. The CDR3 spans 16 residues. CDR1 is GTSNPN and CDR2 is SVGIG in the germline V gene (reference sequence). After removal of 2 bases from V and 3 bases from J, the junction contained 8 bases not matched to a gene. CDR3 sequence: CAWSPGTGGFGNTIYF. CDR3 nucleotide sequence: TGTGCCTGGAGTCCGGGAACAGGGGGCTTTGGAAACACCATATATTTT.

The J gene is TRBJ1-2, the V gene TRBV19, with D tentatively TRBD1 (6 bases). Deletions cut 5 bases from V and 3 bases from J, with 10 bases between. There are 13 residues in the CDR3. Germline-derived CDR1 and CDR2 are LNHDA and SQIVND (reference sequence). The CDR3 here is CASSADSYYGYTF. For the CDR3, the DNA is TGTGCCAGTAGTGCGGACAGCTACTATGGCTACACCTTC. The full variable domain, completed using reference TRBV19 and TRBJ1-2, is DGGITQSPKYLFRKEGQNVTLSCEQNLNHDAMYWYRQDPGQGLRLIYYSQIVNDFQKGDIAEGYSVSREKKESFPLTVTSAQKNPTAFYLCASSADSYYGYTFGSGTRLTVV.

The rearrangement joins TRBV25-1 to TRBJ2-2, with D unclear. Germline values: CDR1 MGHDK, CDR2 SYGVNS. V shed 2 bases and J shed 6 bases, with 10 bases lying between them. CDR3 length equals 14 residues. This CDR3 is CASSEMGKPGELFF. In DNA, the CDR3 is TGTGCCAGCAGTGAAATGGGAAAGCCCGGGGAGCTGTTTTTT.

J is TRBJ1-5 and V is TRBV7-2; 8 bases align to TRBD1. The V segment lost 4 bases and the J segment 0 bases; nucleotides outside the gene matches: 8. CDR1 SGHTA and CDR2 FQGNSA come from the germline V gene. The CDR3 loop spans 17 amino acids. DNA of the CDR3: TGTGCCAGCAGCTCGAACAGGGGGTTTTATAGCAATCAGCCCCAGCATTTT. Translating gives CASSSNRGFYSNQPQHF. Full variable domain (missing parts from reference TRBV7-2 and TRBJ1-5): GAGVSQSPSNKVTEKGKDVELRCDPISGHTALYWYRQSLGQGLEFLIYFQGNSAPDKSGLPSDRFSAERTGGSVSTLTIQRTQQEDSAVYLCASSSNRGFYSNQPQHFGDGTRLSIL.

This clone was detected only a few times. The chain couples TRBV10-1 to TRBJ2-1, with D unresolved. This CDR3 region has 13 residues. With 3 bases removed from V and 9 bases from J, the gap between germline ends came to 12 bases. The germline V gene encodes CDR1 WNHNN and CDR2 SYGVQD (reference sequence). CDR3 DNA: TGCGCCAGCAGTGACAGTTACTATTCTGAGCAGTTCTTC. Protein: CASSDSYYSEQFF.

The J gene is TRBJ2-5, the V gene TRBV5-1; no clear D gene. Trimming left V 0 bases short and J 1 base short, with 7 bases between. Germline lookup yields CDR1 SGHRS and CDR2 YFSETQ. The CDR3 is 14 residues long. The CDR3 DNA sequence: TGCGCCAGCAGCTTGGTGGCTGTCCAAGAGACCCAGTACTTC. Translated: CASSLVAVQETQYF. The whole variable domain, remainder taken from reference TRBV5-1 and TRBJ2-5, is KAGVTQTPRYLIKTRGQQVTLSCSPISGHRSVSWYQQTPGQGLQFLFEYFSETQRNKGNFPGRFSGRQFSNSRSEMNVSTLELGDSALYLCASSLVAVQETQYFGPGTRLLVL.

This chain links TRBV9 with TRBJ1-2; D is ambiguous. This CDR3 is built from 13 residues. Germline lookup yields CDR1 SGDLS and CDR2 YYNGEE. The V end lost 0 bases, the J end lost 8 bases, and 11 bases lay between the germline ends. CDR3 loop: CASSVDGERGYTF. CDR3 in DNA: TGTGCCAGCAGCGTAGATGGGGAGAGGGGCTACACCTTC. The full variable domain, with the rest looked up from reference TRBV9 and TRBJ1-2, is DSGVTQTPKHLITATGQRVTLRCSPRSGDLSVYWYQQSLDQGLQFLIQYYNGEERAKGNILERFSAQQFPDLHSELNLSSLELGDSALYFCASSVDGERGYTFGSGTRLTVV.